One sample yielded the 32 T cell receptor beta chains listed below, sequenced in a study of shared clonotypes between healthy human individuals. Produced via immunoSEQ multiplex PCR; TCRdb's table is partial and in-frame only. Of roughly 1,500,000 clones in the sample, 98% are singletons; the top ten hold 0.36%. The source material was naive CD4+ T cells sorted from blood. The subset was: CD45RA+ positively selected. The receptor source for this set is a man aged 25-45 years in good health.

The genes are TRBV2 and TRBJ2-7; tentative D call: TRBD2 (6 bases). Germline V CDR1 and CDR2: SNHLY, FYNNEI. V lost 7 bases to trimming and J lost 1 base, with 14 bases between them. This CDR3 contains 14 residues. The CDR3 DNA is TGTGCCAGCACCGCCCCTAGCGAATCCTACGAGCAGTACTTC. Translating gives CASTAPSESYEQYF.

This clone was seen just once. The chain has TRBV28 and TRBJ2-7; unclear D gene. This CDR3 region has 15 residues. Germline V gene sequence: CDR1 MDHEN, CDR2 SYDVKM. V dropped 7 bases and J dropped 2 bases, with 18 bases sitting between them. CDR3 sequence (DNA): TGTGCCAGCACCCCCCCTCCGGGTCTCCCCTACGAGCAGTACTTC. It is translated as CASTPPPGLPYEQYF.

The chain links TRBV7-2 to TRBJ1-5; D is uncertain. The germline V gene has CDR1 SGHTA and CDR2 FQGNSA. Trimming took off 0 bases at V and 6 bases at J, with 15 bases between the two ends. The CDR3 has 16 amino acids. The DNA of the CDR3 is TGTGCCAGCAGCTTAGCGATAGGGATGGTTATTCAGCCCCAGCATTTT. It codes for CASSLAIGMVIQPQHF.

The J gene is TRBJ1-2, the V gene TRBV7-2, with D possibly matching TRBD1 (6 bases). Germline V lookup: CDR1 SGHTA, CDR2 FQGNSA. The V gene lost 5 bases and the J gene lost 8 bases, with 15 bases spanning the gap. CDR3 size: 13 residues. CDR3 in DNA: TGTGCCAGCAGCCCGGCGGGGGCGCGGGGCTACACCTTC. Translated, it gives CASSPAGARGYTF.

The rearrangement links TRBV29-1 to TRBJ2-7; unclear D gene. The V and J ends lost 7 bases and 0 bases respectively, with 10 bases between them. This CDR3 has 12 amino acids. Germline CDR1 reads SQVTM; CDR2 reads ANQGSEA. The CDR3 loop is CSAEDGSYEQYF. The CDR3 nucleotides read TGCAGCGCAGAGGACGGCTCCTACGAGCAGTACTTC.

As to this clone: In the same sample, other DNA sequences code for this CDR3. V is TRBV28 and J is TRBJ2-1, with D uncertain. Germline lookup yields CDR1 MDHEN and CDR2 SYDVKM. The CDR3 extends over 10 amino acids. Trimming took off 6 bases at V and 7 bases at J, with 4 bases between the two ends. This CDR3 reads CASSYNEQFF. CDR3 sequence (DNA): TGTGCCAGCAGCTATAATGAGCAGTTCTTC.

The CDR3 loop is CASSLDRAYNEQFF. CDR3 sequence (DNA): TGTGCCAGCAGCTTGGACAGGGCATACAATGAGCAGTTCTTC. The chain links TRBV5-5 to TRBJ2-1; D perhaps matches TRBD1 (6 bases). This CDR3 contains 14 residues. With 0 bases removed from V and 4 bases from J, the gap between germline ends came to 8 bases. Germline assignment: CDR1 SGHKS and CDR2 YYEKEE (reference sequence).

The J gene is TRBJ1-1, the V gene TRBV7-9; 8 nucleotides match TRBD1. The trim removed 3 bases at V and 2 bases at J, leaving 5 bases unmatched. Germline lookup yields CDR1 SEHNR and CDR2 FQNEAQ (reference sequence). The CDR3 loop spans 15 amino acids. The CDR3 region is CASSFGTGHNTEAFF. CDR3 bases: TGTGCCAGCAGCTTCGGGACAGGACACAACACTGAAGCTTTCTTT. Drawing the rest from reference TRBV7-9 and TRBJ1-1, the complete variable domain is DTGVSQNPRHKITKRGQNVTFRCDPISEHNRLYWYRQTLGQGPEFLTYFQNEAQLEKSRLLSDRFSAERPKGSFSTLEIQRTEQGDSAMYLCASSFGTGHNTEAFFGQGTRLTVV.

The chain employs TRBV7-2 and TRBJ1-3; D not resolved. V was cut by 2 bases and J by 0 bases, with 5 bases left in between. The germline gives CDR1 SGHTA, CDR2 FQGNSA. This CDR3 has 14 residues. The CDR3 nucleotides are TGTGCCAGCAGCTTACAGAGCTCTGGAAACACCATATATTTT. This codes for CASSLQSSGNTIYF.

Of note for this clone: At one boundary the junction diverges from the germline segment, which might be a read error. The genes are TRBV7-3 and TRBJ2-1, with 7 nucleotides matching TRBD1. Per the germline V gene, CDR1 is SGHTA and CDR2 is FQGTGA. The CDR3 totals 14 residues. CDR3 sequence: CASSITGQNNEQFF. Written as DNA, the CDR3 is TGTGCCAGCAGCATAACGGGACAGAACAATGAGCAGTTCTTC. The full variable domain, with the rest looked up from reference TRBV7-3 and TRBJ2-1, is GAGVSQTPSNKVTEKGKYVELRCDPISGHTALYWYRQSLGQGPEFLIYFQGTGAADDSGLPNDRFFAVRPEGSVSTLKIQRTERGDSAVYLCASSITGQNNEQFFGPGTRLTVL.

The chain joins TRBV29-1 to TRBJ1-1; D gene ambiguous. The CDR3 loop spans 14 amino acids. Germline CDR1 and CDR2: SQVTM and ANQGSEA. V was shortened by 6 bases and J by 1 base, with 15 bases between the two germline ends. CDR3 loop: CSVSTSTGNTEAFF. As DNA, the CDR3 is TGCAGCGTCAGCACTTCGACGGGGAACACTGAAGCTTTCTTT.

The chain couples TRBV10-3 to TRBJ2-7; 7 nucleotides match TRBD1. This CDR3 is 14 amino acids long. Germline loops: CDR1 ENHRY, CDR2 SYGVKD. The trim removed 8 bases at V and 2 bases at J, leaving 9 bases unmatched. The CDR3 is CAIGRDRETYEQYF. The CDR3 coding sequence is TGTGCCATCGGGAGAGACAGGGAAACCTACGAGCAGTACTTC.

This clone occurred once. The J gene is TRBJ2-1, the V gene TRBV5-1; D not resolved. Trimming removed 2 bases at V and 2 bases at J, with 8 bases between. The CDR3 runs 14 residues. Germline CDR1 SGHRS, CDR2 YFSETQ. The DNA of the CDR3 is TGCGCCAGCAGCTTCTCGCGAGCCTACAATGAGCAGTTCTTC. Translated, it gives CASSFSRAYNEQFF.

The chain employs TRBV5-6 and TRBJ2-5; 8 positions agree with TRBD2. The CDR3 is 14 amino acids. Per the germline V gene, CDR1 is SGHDT and CDR2 is YYEEEE. The ends lost 3 bases at V and 0 bases at J; junction bases unmatched: 1. CDR3 loop: CASSSLADQETQYF. As DNA, the CDR3 is TGTGCCAGCAGCTCACTAGCGGACCAAGAGACCCAGTACTTC.

This sequence joins TRBV28 and TRBJ1-4; no definite D call. Germline CDR1 and CDR2: MDHEN and SYDVKM. The length of the CDR3 is 17 residues. Trimming stripped 5 bases from V and 3 bases from J, with 19 bases between. The CDR3 here is CASSLRGLRGPNEKLFF. CDR3 coding DNA: TGTGCCAGCAGTCTACGCGGACTGAGAGGGCCTAATGAAAAACTGTTTTTT.

This chain links TRBV28 with TRBJ1-5, with TRBD1 matching over 8 bases. V was pared by 10 bases and J by 6 bases, with 5 bases of the junction left unmatched. The CDR3 contains 12 residues. CDR1 MDHEN and CDR2 SYDVKM come from the germline V gene. CDR3 coding DNA: TGTGCCACAGGGGGCGCGGGTCAGCCCCAGCATTTT. It specifies CATGGAGQPQHF.

The chain is built from TRBV11-3 and TRBJ2-3; D gene uncertain. This CDR3 region has 15 residues. V lost 1 base and J 6 bases, leaving 14 bases between the germline ends. The germline gives CDR1 SGHNT, CDR2 YENEEA. DNA of the CDR3: TGTGCCAGCAGCTTAGCGGGCGTTTCGAGCGATACGCAGTATTTT. It codes for CASSLAGVSSDTQYF.

The chain links TRBV6-5 to TRBJ2-2; D unresolved. Trimming removed 2 bases at V and 2 bases at J, with 6 bases between. The length of the CDR3 is 14 residues. The germline V gene encodes CDR1 MNHEY and CDR2 SVGAGI. DNA of the CDR3: TGTGCCAGCAGTTACGCTAGTAACACCGGGGAGCTGTTTTTT. This encodes CASSYASNTGELFF.

This chain connects TRBV6-1 to TRBJ2-7, with no clear D. In germline, CDR1 is MNHNS, CDR2 SASEGT. Trimming took off 4 bases at V and 3 bases at J, with 10 bases between the two ends. The CDR3 extends over 13 amino acids. CDR3: CASSALTGYEQYF. The CDR3 DNA sequence: TGTGCCAGCAGTGCTTTGACTGGCTACGAGCAGTACTTC.

The CDR3 region has the DNA TGTGCCAGCAATTTGAACACTGAAGCTTTCTTT. It yields the protein CASNLNTEAFF. The chain combines TRBV2 with TRBJ1-1; D is unresolved. Between the trimmed V and J ends, which lost 7 bases and 0 bases, there was a span of 3 bases. The CDR3 contains 11 residues. Germline V gene lookup returns CDR1 SNHLY and CDR2 FYNNEI.

This chain links TRBV18 with TRBJ2-7; D is possibly TRBD2 (5 bases). Trimming pared 5 bases from V and 0 bases from J, leaving 14 bases between. This CDR3 contains 15 residues. Germline V lookup: CDR1 KGHSH, CDR2 LQKENI. The CDR3 sequence: CASSVTRTFSYEQYF. CDR3 in DNA: TGTGCCAGCTCAGTGACCAGGACTTTCTCCTACGAGCAGTACTTC.

The rearrangement uses TRBV2 and TRBJ2-7; 9 bases match TRBD2. The V gene's germline CDR1 is SNHLY and CDR2 FYNNEI. After removal of 8 bases from V and 6 bases from J, the junction contained 11 bases not matched to a gene. This CDR3 is built from 14 residues. The CDR3: CASRASGALLEQYF. The CDR3 DNA sequence: TGTGCCAGCCGGGCTAGCGGGGCCTTACTCGAGCAGTACTTC. The entire variable domain, with the rest obtained from reference TRBV2 and TRBJ2-7, is as follows: EPEVTQTPSHQVTQMGQEVILRCVPISNHLYFYWYRQILGQKVEFLVSFYNNEISEKSEIFDDQFSVERPDGSNFTLKIRSTKLEDSAMYFCASRASGALLEQYFGPGTRLTVT.

The chain recombines TRBV6-5 with TRBJ2-3, with D perhaps TRBD1 (6 bases). The V gene lost 6 bases and the J gene lost 6 bases, with 13 bases spanning the gap. This CDR3 has 13 residues. Germline-derived CDR1 and CDR2 are MNHEY and SVGAGI. The CDR3 sequence is CASSFTGSDTQYF. DNA for the CDR3: TGTGCCAGCAGCTTTACAGGGTCGGATACGCAGTATTTT.

This chain connects TRBV28 to TRBJ1-1, with D perhaps matching TRBD1 (6 bases). V was shortened by 2 bases and J by 8 bases, with 9 bases between the two germline ends. This CDR3 contains 12 residues. CDR1 MDHEN and CDR2 SYDVKM come from the germline V gene. The DNA for the CDR3 is TGTGCCAGCAGTTTAGAGGGGACAGAAGCTTTCTTT. It translates to CASSLEGTEAFF.

This sequence joins TRBV5-1 and TRBJ2-7; D possibly corresponds to TRBD1 (5 bases). Deletions cut 4 bases from V and 2 bases from J, with 13 bases between. CDR1 and CDR2 (germline): SGHRS, YFSETQ. CDR3 length equals 14 residues. The CDR3 nucleotides read TGCGCCAGCAGCGTAGACAGCCCAACCTACGAGCAGTACTTC. Its protein product is CASSVDSPTYEQYF.

The genes are TRBV18 and TRBJ1-1, with 8 bases aligning to TRBD1. Per the germline V gene, CDR1 is KGHSH and CDR2 is LQKENI. The V segment lost 3 bases and the J segment 6 bases; nucleotides outside the gene matches: 9. The CDR3 covers 15 residues. The CDR3 region is CASSPAAGGEAEAFF. CDR3 DNA sequence: TGTGCCAGCTCACCCGCGGCAGGGGGCGAGGCTGAAGCTTTCTTT.

J is TRBJ1-1 and V is TRBV18, with D tentatively TRBD1 (5 bases). This CDR3 has 15 residues. Deletions cut 3 bases from V and 7 bases from J, with 18 bases between. CDR1 and CDR2 from the germline V gene are KGHSH and LQKENI. CDR3 bases: TGTGCCAGCTCACCGTCCGGGACCGCCGTGGGTGAAGCTTTCTTT. It encodes CASSPSGTAVGEAFF.

The rearrangement joins TRBV5-1 to TRBJ2-7, with a possible D match to TRBD2 (6 bases). CDR1 SGHRS and CDR2 YFSETQ come from the germline V gene. The CDR3 runs to 15 residues. V lost 0 bases and J 3 bases, leaving 13 bases between the germline ends. The CDR3 DNA sequence: TGCGCCAGCAGCTTGGCTGGGGGGTCGGGCTACGAGCAGTACTTC. It yields the protein CASSLAGGSGYEQYF.

This chain links TRBV27 with TRBJ1-1, with 8 bases matching TRBD1. The germline CDR1 and CDR2 sequences are MNHEY and SMNVEV (reference sequence). The CDR3 has 16 residues. V lost 2 bases to trimming and J lost 1 base; unmatched junction nucleotides: 6. CDR3 residues: CASSLGQGARNTEAFF. The CDR3 nucleotides read TGTGCCAGCAGTTTAGGGCAGGGGGCGCGGAACACTGAAGCTTTCTTT.

The CDR3 nucleotides read TGTGCCAGCAGCTCTCCTAGCGGCCCTGGAGGGTACAATGAGCAGTTCTTC. The encoded protein is CASSSPSGPGGYNEQFF. V is TRBV7-2 and J is TRBJ2-1; TRBD2 matches at 7 bases. Germline V gene lookup returns CDR1 SGHTA and CDR2 FQGNSA. The J segment lost 4 bases and the V segment lost 4 bases, leaving 13 bases of the junction unmatched. The CDR3 totals 17 residues.

The rearrangement links TRBV5-4 to TRBJ1-1; D unclear. V shed 4 bases and J shed 1 base, with 14 bases lying between them. In germline, CDR1 is SGHNT, CDR2 YYREEE (reference sequence). This CDR3 spans 15 amino acids. The CDR3 loop reads CASSTPLSPNTEAFF. In nucleotides, the CDR3 is TGTGCCAGCAGCACACCCCTATCCCCGAACACTGAAGCTTTCTTT.

A word on this clone: Within the sample, other DNA sequences also encode this same CDR3. V and J are TRBV28 and TRBJ2-1; D perhaps matches TRBD1 (5 bases). This CDR3 has 13 residues. Trimming removed 2 bases at V and 3 bases at J, with 5 bases between. The germline gives CDR1 MDHEN, CDR2 SYDVKM. The CDR3 loop is CASSLDSYNEQFF. CDR3 bases: TGTGCCAGCAGTTTAGACAGCTACAATGAGCAGTTCTTC.